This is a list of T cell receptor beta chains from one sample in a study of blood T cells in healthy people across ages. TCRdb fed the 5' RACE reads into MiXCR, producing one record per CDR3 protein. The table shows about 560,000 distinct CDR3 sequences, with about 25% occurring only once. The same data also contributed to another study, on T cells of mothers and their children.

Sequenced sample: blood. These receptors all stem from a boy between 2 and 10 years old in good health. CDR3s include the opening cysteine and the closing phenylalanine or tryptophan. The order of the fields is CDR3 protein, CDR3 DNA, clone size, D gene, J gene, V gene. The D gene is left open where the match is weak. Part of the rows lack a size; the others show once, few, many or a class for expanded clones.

CDR3 protein: CASSQGVSYISYEQYF
CDR3 DNA: TGTGCCAGCAGCCAAGGGGTCAGCTACATTTCCTACGAGCAGTACTTC
clone size: few
D gene: .
J gene: TRBJ2-7
V gene: TRBV14

CDR3 protein: CASSPAGRYTEAFF
CDR3 DNA: TGTGCCAGCAGCCCCGCCGGGAGGTACACTGAAGCTTTCTTT
clone size: few
D gene: .
J gene: TRBJ1-1
V gene: TRBV7-9

CDR3 protein: CATSLGRGNEQFF
CDR3 DNA: TGTGCCACCAGTTTGGGCAGGGGCAATGAGCAGTTCTTC
clone size: few
D gene: .
J gene: TRBJ2-1
V gene: TRBV24-1

CDR3 protein: CASSFGGVTYEQYF
CDR3 DNA: TGTGCCAGCAGCTTTGGGGGGGTTACCTACGAGCAGTACTTC
clone size: .
D gene: TRBD2
J gene: TRBJ2-7
V gene: TRBV11-2

CDR3 protein: CASRRGTDFSYEQYF
CDR3 DNA: TGTGCCAGCAGGCGAGGGACGGATTTTTCCTACGAGCAGTACTTC
clone size: .
D gene: .
J gene: TRBJ2-7
V gene: TRBV12-3/TRBV12-4

CDR3 protein: CASSLGGESSYEQYF
CDR3 DNA: TGTGCCAGCAGCTTAGGTGGAGAGAGCTCCTACGAGCAGTACTTC
clone size: few
D gene: .
J gene: TRBJ2-7
V gene: TRBV7-9

CDR3 protein: CASSQGAGTVEWGTQYF
CDR3 DNA: TGCGCCAGCAGCCAAGGAGCCGGGACAGTGGAGTGGGGGACGCAGTATTTT
clone size: .
D gene: TRBD1
J gene: TRBJ2-3
V gene: TRBV4-3

CDR3 protein: CSVGGHLSSYEQYF
CDR3 DNA: TGCAGCGTCGGTGGACATCTGAGCTCCTACGAGCAGTACTTC
clone size: .
D gene: .
J gene: TRBJ2-7
V gene: TRBV29-1

CDR3 protein: CASRVTGGASYEQYF
CDR3 DNA: TGTGCCAGTCGAGTCACCGGCGGGGCAAGCTACGAGCAGTACTTC
clone size: .
D gene: .
J gene: TRBJ2-7
V gene: TRBV7-2

CDR3 protein: CASSPSRRDRHNEQFF
CDR3 DNA: TGTGCCAGCAGTCCCAGTAGACGGGACCGCCACAATGAGCAGTTCTTC
clone size: .
D gene: .
J gene: TRBJ2-1
V gene: TRBV12-3/TRBV12-4

CDR3 protein: CASSTDRSGQPQHF
CDR3 DNA: TGTGCCAGTAGTACAGACCGCTCGGGGCAGCCCCAGCATTTT
clone size: .
D gene: .
J gene: TRBJ1-5
V gene: TRBV19

CDR3 protein: CASSLPERTSNIKETQYF
CDR3 DNA: TGTGCCAGCAGTTTACCAGAGAGGACTAGCAATATCAAGGAGACCCAGTACTTC
clone size: few
D gene: TRBD2
J gene: TRBJ2-5
V gene: TRBV27

CDR3 protein: CASSERGTGGKDTQYF
CDR3 DNA: TGTGCCAGCAGTGAGCGGGGGACAGGGGGCAAGGATACGCAGTATTTT
clone size: .
D gene: TRBD1
J gene: TRBJ2-3
V gene: TRBV2

CDR3 protein: CSAETLAKLFF
CDR3 DNA: TGCAGTGCTGAGACACTGGCAAAACTGTTTTTT
clone size: .
D gene: .
J gene: TRBJ1-4
V gene: TRBV20-1

CDR3 protein: CASSLVPRGSTDTQYF
CDR3 DNA: TGTGCCAGCAGCTTAGTTCCGCGGGGGAGCACAGATACGCAGTATTTT
clone size: .
D gene: TRBD2
J gene: TRBJ2-3
V gene: TRBV7-2

CDR3 protein: CASSGGTSGEETQYF
CDR3 DNA: TGCGCCAGCAGCGGTGGGACTAGCGGAGAAGAGACCCAGTACTTC
clone size: .
D gene: TRBD2
J gene: TRBJ2-5
V gene: TRBV5-1

CDR3 protein: CASSLGGTEYETQYF
CDR3 DNA: TGTGCCAGCAGCTTAGGCGGGACAGAATACGAGACCCAGTACTTC
clone size: .
D gene: .
J gene: TRBJ2-5
V gene: TRBV7-2

CDR3 protein: CASSPAIRGGNQPQHF
CDR3 DNA: TGTGCCAGCAGTCCGGCGATAAGGGGGGGCAATCAGCCCCAGCATTTT
clone size: .
D gene: .
J gene: TRBJ1-5
V gene: TRBV6-1

CDR3 protein: CASSQPRGSYNEQFF
CDR3 DNA: TGTGCCAGCAGCCAACCCCGGGGGTCCTACAATGAGCAGTTCTTC
clone size: .
D gene: .
J gene: TRBJ2-1
V gene: TRBV14

CDR3 protein: CASSSTGSRFTDTQYF
CDR3 DNA: TGTGCCAGCAGCTCGACCGGCAGCCGCTTCACAGATACGCAGTATTTT
clone size: .
D gene: .
J gene: TRBJ2-3
V gene: TRBV5-6

CDR3 protein: CASSQDRAKSYEQYF
CDR3 DNA: TGTGCCAGCAGCCAGGACAGGGCCAAATCCTACGAGCAGTACTTC
clone size: .
D gene: TRBD1
J gene: TRBJ2-7
V gene: TRBV6-6

CDR3 protein: CASSQEIRLAAGTQYF
CDR3 DNA: TGTGCCAGCAGCCAAGAGATCCGGCTAGCCGCGGGGACCCAGTACTTC
clone size: .
D gene: .
J gene: TRBJ2-5
V gene: TRBV3-1

CDR3 protein: CASSLLQNYEQYF
CDR3 DNA: TGTGCCAGCAGCTTACTGCAGAACTACGAGCAGTACTTC
clone size: .
D gene: .
J gene: TRBJ2-7
V gene: TRBV11-1

CDR3 protein: CASSQANYGYTF
CDR3 DNA: TGTGCCAGCAGCCAAGCTAACTATGGCTACACCTTC
clone size: .
D gene: .
J gene: TRBJ1-2
V gene: TRBV14

CDR3 protein: CASSSQRTDTQYF
CDR3 DNA: TGTGCCAGCAGCTCACAGAGGACAGATACGCAGTATTTT
clone size: few
D gene: .
J gene: TRBJ2-3
V gene: TRBV7-2

CDR3 protein: CASIILGRATDTQYF
CDR3 DNA: TGTGCCAGCATAATTTTGGGCAGGGCCACAGATACGCAGTATTTT
clone size: .
D gene: .
J gene: TRBJ2-3
V gene: TRBV7-9

CDR3 protein: CASSLAGPPGQGGNEQFF
CDR3 DNA: TGTGCCAGCAGCTTGGCGGGCCCCCCGGGACAGGGGGGCAATGAGCAGTTCTTC
clone size: .
D gene: TRBD1
J gene: TRBJ2-1
V gene: TRBV5-4

CDR3 protein: CSAPIGWGYTF
CDR3 DNA: TGCAGTGCTCCAATAGGGTGGGGCTACACCTTC
clone size: .
D gene: .
J gene: TRBJ1-2
V gene: TRBV20-1

CDR3 protein: CSEKRGGPADTQYF
CDR3 DNA: TGCAGTGAAAAGAGGGGGGGCCCAGCAGATACGCAGTATTTT
clone size: .
D gene: .
J gene: TRBJ2-3
V gene: TRBV29-1

CDR3 protein: CASGPRDFKNTGELFF
CDR3 DNA: TGTGCTAGTGGTCCGCGGGACTTTAAGAACACCGGGGAGCTGTTTTTT
clone size: .
D gene: .
J gene: TRBJ2-2
V gene: TRBV12-5

CDR3 protein: CASSPMGSNTGELFF
CDR3 DNA: TGTGCCAGCTCACCAATGGGGTCGAACACCGGGGAGCTGTTTTTT
clone size: few
D gene: .
J gene: TRBJ2-2
V gene: TRBV18

CDR3 protein: CSAGDSYYEQYF
CDR3 DNA: TGCAGCGCCGGGGACAGTTACTACGAGCAGTACTTC
clone size: .
D gene: TRBD1
J gene: TRBJ2-7
V gene: TRBV29-1

CDR3 protein: CASSLRTGSPGETQYF
CDR3 DNA: TGTGCCAGCAGCTTGCGGACCGGGTCCCCGGGGGAGACCCAGTACTTC
clone size: many
D gene: .
J gene: TRBJ2-5
V gene: TRBV11-1

CDR3 protein: CASSLNANQPQHF
CDR3 DNA: TGCGCCAGCAGCTTGAATGCGAATCAGCCCCAGCATTTT
clone size: .
D gene: .
J gene: TRBJ1-5
V gene: TRBV5-1

CDR3 protein: CASRRIGSLARANTGELFF
CDR3 DNA: TGTGCCAGCAGGCGGATAGGGTCCCTCGCACGGGCGAACACCGGGGAGCTGTTTTTT
clone size: .
D gene: .
J gene: TRBJ2-2
V gene: TRBV11-2

CDR3 protein: CASSFTRDSEQYF
CDR3 DNA: TGTGCCAGCAGTTTCACGAGGGACTCCGAGCAGTACTTC
clone size: .
D gene: .
J gene: TRBJ2-7
V gene: TRBV12-3/TRBV12-4

CDR3 protein: CASSSQQGNQETQYF
CDR3 DNA: TGTGCCAGCAGTTCCCAACAGGGGAACCAAGAGACCCAGTACTTC
clone size: many
D gene: TRBD1
J gene: TRBJ2-5
V gene: TRBV28

CDR3 protein: CATQIDWVSTEAFF
CDR3 DNA: TGCGCCACCCAAATCGATTGGGTGTCCACTGAAGCTTTCTTT
clone size: .
D gene: .
J gene: TRBJ1-1
V gene: TRBV5-1